A single sample is the source of the 11 T cell receptor beta chains below, sequenced in a study of blood T cell repertoires in COVID-19. TCRdb's table, derived via immunoSEQ multiplex PCR, lists solely in-frame clones and lacks some. This sample yields about 260,000 clones, of which approximately 92% are seen a single time; 2% to 2.5% belongs to the top ten. Sample: PBMCs or T cells enriched from blood (not recorded which). The receptors were sampled from a young woman who had recovered from COVID-19.

Of note for this clone: Other nucleotide sequences from this sample produce the same CDR3. The chain links TRBV19 to TRBJ2-1, with D possibly matching TRBD1 (6 bases). Germline CDR1 reads LNHDA; CDR2 reads SQIVND (reference sequence). V was shortened by 3 bases and J by 9 bases, with 9 bases between the two germline ends. This CDR3 region has 12 residues. CDR3 nucleotide sequence: TGTGCCAGTAGTATTGGCAGGGGTGAGCAGTTCTTC. Protein: CASSIGRGEQFF.

The chain recombines TRBV2 with TRBJ1-2; 12 nucleotides align to TRBD1. J was trimmed by 8 bases and V by 7 bases; bases with no gene match: 14. The CDR3 totals 16 residues. CDR1 is SNHLY, CDR2 FYNNEI, per germline. CDR3 nucleotide sequence: TGTGCCAGCATTTCAACCGGGACAGGGGGCGCCCAGGGCTACACCTTC. This translates into CASISTGTGGAQGYTF.

J is TRBJ2-3 and V is TRBV2; 13 positions match TRBD2. There are 15 residues in the CDR3. Germline CDR1 and CDR2: SNHLY and FYNNEI. The V segment lost 7 bases and the J segment 3 bases; nucleotides outside the gene matches: 4. CDR3 protein: CASNRLAGGTDTQYF. The CDR3 DNA reads as TGTGCCAGCAACAGACTAGCGGGGGGTACAGATACGCAGTATTTT.

This chain joins TRBV9 and TRBJ1-2; 7 nucleotides align to TRBD1. The germline gives CDR1 SGDLS, CDR2 YYNGEE. The CDR3 spans 13 residues. Germline trimming cut 3 bases from V and 4 bases from J; bases unmatched to any gene: 3. The CDR3 loop reads CASSAGQSYGYTF. The CDR3 coding sequence is TGTGCCAGCAGCGCGGGACAGAGCTATGGCTACACCTTC.

V usage is TRBV5-8 and J usage is TRBJ1-2; D remains unclear. This CDR3 is built from 13 residues. The V end lost 1 base, the J end lost 5 bases, and 9 bases lay between the germline ends. Germline V gene data show CDR1 as SGHTS and CDR2 as YDEGEE. The DNA of the CDR3 is TGTGCCAGCAGCTTGCCAGGCGTATATGGCTACACCTTC. This encodes CASSLPGVYGYTF.

This clone was found once. The rearrangement links TRBV24-1 to TRBJ2-1, with D perhaps matching TRBD1 (6 bases). Germline V gene sequence: CDR1 KGHDR, CDR2 SFDVKD. The V gene lost 3 bases and the J gene lost 7 bases, with 15 bases spanning the gap. This CDR3 region has 15 residues. The CDR3 protein is CATSDQRTEANEQFF. DNA of the CDR3: TGTGCCACCAGTGATCAACGGACAGAAGCAAATGAGCAGTTCTTC.

The gene calls are TRBV4-2 and TRBJ1-2, with D perhaps matching TRBD1 (5 bases). Germline assignment: CDR1 LGHNA and CDR2 YNFKEQ. This CDR3 spans 17 amino acids. Trimming took 1 base from V and 4 from J, leaving 19 bases between them. The CDR3 loop is CASSQVGRGRESYGYTF. The CDR3 coding sequence is TGTGCCAGCAGCCAAGTAGGGAGGGGAAGAGAGAGCTATGGCTACACCTTC.

The rearrangement uses TRBV6-2 or TRBV6-3 and TRBJ1-2; 12 bases line up with TRBD1. Germline V gene lookup returns CDR1 MNHEY and CDR2 SVGEGT. The ends lost 5 bases at V and 6 bases at J; junction bases unmatched: 10. The length of the CDR3 is 16 residues. CDR3 in DNA: TGTGCCAGCAGTCCCGGGACAGGGGGCGCGGGGAATGGCTACACCTTC. It translates to CASSPGTGGAGNGYTF.

The V call is TRBV21-1, the J call TRBJ2-6; whether TRBD1, the table's D call, matches the DNA was not checked. TRBV21-1 is termed a pseudogene. CDR3 length: 18 amino acids. DNA of the CDR3: TGTGCCAGCAGCAAAGCCGGGACAGAAAACTCTGGGGCCAACGTCCTGACTTTC. Protein: CASSKAGTENSGANVLTF.

J is TRBJ2-3 and V is TRBV7-8, with D possibly TRBD2 on 5 matching bases. The germline V gene encodes CDR1 SGHVS and CDR2 FQNEAQ. V gave up 0 bases and J gave up 5 bases, with 9 bases separating them. The CDR3 is 14 residues long. The CDR3 loop reads CASSLARTEDTQYF. The CDR3 DNA follows: TGTGCCAGCAGCTTAGCGCGGACTGAAGATACGCAGTATTTT.

The rearrangement joins TRBV5-5 to TRBJ2-7; D is unresolved. Germline assignment: CDR1 SGHKS and CDR2 YYEKEE (reference sequence). V was clipped by 0 bases and J by 4 bases, with 5 bases between them. The CDR3 is made up of 12 amino acids. CDR3 sequence: CASSLGQYEQYF. The CDR3 DNA follows: TGTGCCAGCAGCTTGGGACAATACGAGCAGTACTTC.